This T cell receptor beta chain originates from a study of T cells in Graves' hyperthyroidism and ophthalmopathy. V shed 5 bases, J shed 1 base, and the junction held 5 bases outside the gene matches. Per the germline V gene, CDR1 is SGHRS and CDR2 is YFSETQ. The CDR3 consists of 14 residues. Using RNA transcripts as the source, TCR beta CDR3 regions were amplified. First-round RT-PCR of the TCR CDR3 relied on the HTBI primer set. In TCRdb, the multiplex PCR reads were re-called with MiXCR into one record per CDR3 protein. Of about 360,000 distinct CDR3 sequences in the sample, just under 25% were seen once.

The sequencing input was blood. The source is a man aged 50-60 years with Graves' hyperthyroidism. This sequence joins TRBV5-1 and TRBJ1-1; TRBD1 matches at 7 bases. For the CDR3, the DNA is TGCGCCAGCAGGAATTACAGGGGGAACACTGAAGCTTTCTTT. Its translation: CASRNYRGNTEAFF. Using reference TRBV5-1 and TRBJ1-1 for the parts outside the CDR3, the full variable domain is KAGVTQTPRYLIKTRGQQVTLSCSPISGHRSVSWYQQTPGQGLQFLFEYFSETQRNKGNFPGRFSGRQFSNSRSEMNVSTLELGDSALYLCASRNYRGNTEAFFGQGTRLTVV.